A selection of T cell receptor beta chains follows, all from one sample in a study of blood T cell repertoires in COVID-19. Assay used: immunoSEQ multiplex PCR; TCRdb lists only in-frame clones, some missing. The sample shows more than 150,000 clones, 80% of them seen only once. Specimen: peripheral blood. These receptors originate from a man between 60 and 75 years old with acute or convalescent COVID-19. Both conserved end residues are part of each CDR3. Fields, in order: J gene, clone size, V gene, D gene, CDR3 DNA, CDR3 protein. The D gene is left open where the match is weak. A clone size is listed for some rows: how often the clone was seen (once, few, many), or a class if it is expanded.

TRBJ2-3	-	TRBV5-5	TRBD2	TGTGCCAGCAGCTTGGCATCTGCTAGCGGGGATACGCAGTATTTT	CASSLASASGDTQYF
TRBJ2-2	-	TRBV7-9	-	TGTGCCAGCCAAGCGGTGGGGAACACCGGGGAGCTGTTTTTT	CASQAVGNTGELFF
TRBJ2-7	few	TRBV4-1	-	TGCGCCAGCAGCCAAACCGGCAGGGGTGGCCACGAGCAGTACTTC	CASSQTGRGGHEQYF
TRBJ1-1	once	TRBV5-4	TRBD1	TGTGCCAGCAGCTTGGATATAGGAGGGACAGGTGAAGCTTTCTTT	CASSLDIGGTGEAFF
TRBJ2-1	-	TRBV19	-	TGTGCCAGTAGTATAATTGGGCAGGATGAGCAGTTCTTC	CASSIIGQDEQFF
TRBJ1-1	-	TRBV18	-	TGTGCCAGCTCAACGGCTCTGCGGGACGGTGAAGCTTTCTTT	CASSTALRDGEAFF
TRBJ2-7	-	TRBV28	TRBD2	TGTGCCAGCCGGACTAGCGGGAAATACGAGCAGTACTTC	CASRTSGKYEQYF
TRBJ1-5	few	TRBV27	TRBD1	TGTGCCAGCAGGGCGACAGGGATCGGCAATCAGCCCCAGCATTTT	CASRATGIGNQPQHF
TRBJ1-3	-	TRBV5-1	TRBD1	TGCGCCAGCAGCTGGACAGGGGGGAACACCATATATTTT	CASSWTGGNTIYF
TRBJ2-1	once	TRBV12-3/TRBV12-4	-	TGTGCCAGCAGTTCTAGCGCTGAGCAGTTCTTC	CASSSSAEQFF
TRBJ2-7	-	TRBV5-4	-	TGTGCCAGCAGCTTGCCCGACAGGCGCGGCGAGCAGTACTTC	CASSLPDRRGEQYF
TRBJ1-2	-	TRBV28	-	TGTGCCAGCAGTTTATCCCAGGTCTATGGCTACACCTTC	CASSLSQVYGYTF
TRBJ2-3	-	TRBV23-1	-	TGCGCCAGCAGCCCTCCTGGACAGAACACAGATACGCAGTATTTT	CASSPPGQNTDTQYF
TRBJ1-6	-	TRBV4-3	TRBD1	TGCGCCAGCAGCCAAGATGGGACAGGGCGGTCACCCCTCCACTTT	CASSQDGTGRSPLHF